This T cell receptor beta chain was found in a study of blood T cell repertoires in COVID-19. Overall study: The United States, Italy and Spain supplied acute and convalescent COVID-19 samples. PBMCs, B-cell-depleted T cells, or T cells were the source of the cDNA or gDNA that made up the material.

The CDR3 totals 16 residues. Trimming removed 3 bases from V and 2 bases from J, with 14 bases in between. Germline CDR1 is LNHDA and CDR2 is SQIVND (reference sequence). As originally analysed: Researchers report that nucleated cell counts were estimated from reference gene primer amplification. Data came from immunoSEQ multiplex PCR; TCRdb stores just in-frame clones and leaves some out. That table gives V, J and clone size, and the DNA gave D and trimming. The table includes about 210,000 clones, 88% detected once. Sequenced sample: peripheral blood. The source of this sequence is a man between 65 and 85 years old with acute or convalescent COVID-19. The V call is TRBV19, the J call TRBJ1-5; D may be TRBD1 (6 bases). The CDR3, as DNA: TGTGCCAGTAGTATGGGTGGGGGCAGGGGCAATCAGCCCCAGCATTTT. Amino acids: CASSMGGGRGNQPQHF.